Listed below are T cell receptor beta chains from one sample, sequenced in a study of esophageal squamous cell carcinoma under preoperative chemotherapy. TCRdb processed the PCR reads anew with MiXCR; each CDR3 protein has one entry. The sample consists of about 16,000 distinct CDR3 sequences, roughly half of them appearing once. Sampling was carried out from a patient given preoperative chemotherapy. These receptors were obtained from a human donor with esophageal squamous cell carcinoma. The donor label of this sample is uncertain. Both conserved end residues are part of each CDR3. D genes are given only for firm matches. Some rows have no size entry. The others give once, few or many, or a class for an expanded clone.

TRBV30	TRBJ2-3	TRBD2	NA	CAWRGLAGVRADTQYF	TGTGCCTGGAGGGGGCTAGCGGGAGTTCGGGCAGATACGCAGTATTTT
TRBV7-3	TRBJ2-1	NA	NA	CASSPQGTGNEQFF	TGTGCCAGCAGCCCTCAAGGGACCGGCAATGAGCAGTTCTTC
TRBV12-3/TRBV12-4	TRBJ2-1	TRBD2	NA	CASSLAGGYYEQFF	TGTGCCAGCAGCTTAGCGGGAGGGTACTACGAGCAGTTCTTC
TRBV7-9	TRBJ2-2	NA	NA	CASSYGRGTNTGELFF	TGTGCCAGCAGCTATGGAAGGGGTACGAACACCGGGGAGCTGTTTTTT
TRBV7-8	TRBJ2-7	TRBD2	NA	CARQTSGRAYEQYF	TGTGCCAGGCAGACTAGCGGGAGGGCCTACGAGCAGTACTTC
TRBV12-3/TRBV12-4	TRBJ2-4	NA	NA	CASMGELRGKNMQYF	TGTGCCAGCATGGGGGAGCTGCGAGGCAAAAACATGCAGTACTTT
TRBV7-2	TRBJ2-7	NA	many	CASSFRTESYEQYF	TGTGCCAGCAGCTTCCGGACAGAATCCTACGAGCAGTACTTC
TRBV27	TRBJ2-3	NA	NA	CASRPTGTASTDTQYF	TGTGCCAGCAGGCCAACCGGGACGGCTAGCACAGATACGCAGTATTTT
TRBV7-8	TRBJ2-7	NA	large	CASSLARSGPIEQYF	TGTGCCAGCAGCTTAGCGCGGTCAGGGCCAATCGAGCAGTACTTC
TRBV7-3	TRBJ2-3	NA	many	CASSLLGLDTDTQYF	TGTGCCAGCAGCCTTCTCGGGCTGGACACAGATACGCAGTATTTT
TRBV6-1	TRBJ2-1	NA	NA	CASRPGLYNEQFF	TGTGCCAGTAGACCGGGACTTTACAATGAGCAGTTCTTC
TRBV10-2	TRBJ2-3	NA	NA	CASSPGGRTDTQYF	TGCGCCTCCTCTCCAGGCGGGCGCACAGATACGCAGTATTTT